This T cell receptor (beta chain) was identified in a study of blood T cell repertoires in COVID-19. The germline CDR1 and CDR2 sequences are KGHDR and SFDVKD. Unmatched junction bases numbered 6, after V lost 9 bases and J lost 8 bases. This CDR3 region has 13 residues. The method was immunoSEQ multiplex PCR; TCRdb's version includes in-frame clones alone and lacks a portion of them. The table has about 230,000 clones, around four fifths seen once. The sample comprised peripheral blood. The chain employs TRBV24-1 and TRBJ2-1; 10 bases line up with TRBD1. The receptor comes from a woman aged 70-85 years with active or convalescent COVID-19. In nucleotides, the CDR3 is TGTGCCACCGGGACAGGGGCCGGCGATGAGCAGTTCTTC. Amino acid sequence: CATGTGAGDEQFF.